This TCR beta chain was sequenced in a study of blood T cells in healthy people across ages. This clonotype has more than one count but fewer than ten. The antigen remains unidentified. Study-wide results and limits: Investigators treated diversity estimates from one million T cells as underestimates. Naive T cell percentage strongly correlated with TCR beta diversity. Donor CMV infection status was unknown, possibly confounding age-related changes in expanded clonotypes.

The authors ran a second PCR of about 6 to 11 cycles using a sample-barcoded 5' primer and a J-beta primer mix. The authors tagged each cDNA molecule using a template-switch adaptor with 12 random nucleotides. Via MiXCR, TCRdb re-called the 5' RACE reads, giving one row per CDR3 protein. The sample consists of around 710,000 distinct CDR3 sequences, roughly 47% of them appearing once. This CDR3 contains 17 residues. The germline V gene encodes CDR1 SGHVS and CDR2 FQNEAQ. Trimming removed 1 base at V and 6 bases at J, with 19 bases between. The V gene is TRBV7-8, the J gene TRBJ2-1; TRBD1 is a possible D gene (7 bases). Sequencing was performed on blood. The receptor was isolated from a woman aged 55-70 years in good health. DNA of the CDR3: TGTGCCAGCAGCTTAGGAACTCGTGACAGGGACTTCAATGAGCAGTTCTTC. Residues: CASSLGTRDRDFNEQFF.